This TCR beta chain was obtained from a study of blood T cell repertoires in COVID-19. Study-level information: Whether acute or convalescent, the COVID-19 samples came from the United States, Italy and Spain. T cells, B-cell-depleted T cells, or PBMCs supplied cDNA or gDNA.

As handled by the study authors: Reference gene primer amplification yielded estimated nucleated cell counts. This table comes from immunoSEQ multiplex PCR, and its TCRdb copy is limited to in-frame clones, with some not included. D and trimming come from the DNA, and the V and J calls and clone size come from that table. The table includes approximately 300,000 clones, approximately 90% detected once. Trimming at V came to 7 bases and at J to 10 bases, leaving 8 bases not matched to a gene. Germline values: CDR1 LNHDA, CDR2 SQIVND (reference sequence). This CDR3 spans 14 amino acids. This sequence joins TRBV19 and TRBJ1-6; 9 bases are a match to TRBD1. The TCR sequence derives from a man aged 25-45 years with acute or convalescent COVID-19. Sequenced sample: peripheral blood. CDR3 loop: CASTITGGFSPLHF. CDR3 nucleotides: TGTGCCAGTACCATTACAGGGGGCTTCTCACCCCTCCACTTT.